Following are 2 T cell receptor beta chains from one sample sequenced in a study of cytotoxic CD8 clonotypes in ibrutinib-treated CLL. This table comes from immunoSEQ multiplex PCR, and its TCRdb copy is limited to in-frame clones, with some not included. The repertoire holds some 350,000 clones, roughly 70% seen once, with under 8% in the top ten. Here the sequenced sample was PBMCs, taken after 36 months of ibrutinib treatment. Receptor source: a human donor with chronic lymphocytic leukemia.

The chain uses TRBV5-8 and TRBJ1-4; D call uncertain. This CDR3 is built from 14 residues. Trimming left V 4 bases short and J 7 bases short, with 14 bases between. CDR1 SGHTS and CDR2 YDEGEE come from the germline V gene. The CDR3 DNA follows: TGTGCCAGCAGCACCACCCTCGACCGTGAAAAACTGTTTTTT. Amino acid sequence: CASSTTLDREKLFF.

CDR3 coding DNA: TGTGCCAGCAGAACTATCAGGGTTCATGAGCAGTTCTTC. As protein: CASRTIRVHEQFF. J is TRBJ2-1 and V is TRBV28; possibly TRBD1 for D (5 bases). The CDR3 consists of 13 residues. The V end was cut by 6 bases, the J end by 8 bases, with 14 bases between. Germline lookup yields CDR1 MDHEN and CDR2 SYDVKM.